This T cell receptor beta chain stems from a study of T cell responses to AZD1222 COVID-19 vaccine. The V end lost 5 bases, the J end lost 15 bases, and 17 bases lay between the germline ends. Germline loops: CDR1 MNHNY, CDR2 SVGAGI (reference sequence). The CDR3 sequence is 12 residues long. Method: immunoSEQ multiplex PCR; TCRdb's copy keeps in-frame clones and lacks some. The data show more than 120,000 clones, approximately 87% seen once. General study points: The study reported that nearly half of spike-specific TCRs target unmutated variant regions. At baseline, just five to seven AZD1222 recipients tested seropositive.

Second doses were pooled across both intervals (about 4 or about 12 weeks). This clone was seen only once. Its antigen is unknown. V is TRBV6-6 and J is TRBJ2-1; D remains unclear. This clonotype was sampled from an adult who received the AZD1222 COVID-19 vaccine. Sequencing used peripheral blood, obtained 28 days after the second AZD1222 dose. CDR3 sequence reads: CASSLRQGWRFF. As DNA, the CDR3 is TGTGCCAGCAGTCTCCGTCAAGGGTGGAGGTTCTTC.